This T cell receptor beta chain originates from a study of OX40 agonist ivuxolimab in advanced cancers. Study-wide context: Earlier anti-PD-1, anti-PD-L1 or anti-CTLA-4 therapy was permitted; roughly 42% had received some.

On this clone itself: What it binds is unknown.

General study results and limits: Compared with others, partial responders at 0.1-3.0 mg/kg displayed clonal expansion among the lowest. Among expanded peripheral T cells, antigen specificity went undetermined.

Only in-frame clones appear in the TCRdb table, and some are missing; sequencing was by immunoSEQ multiplex PCR. This table has about 20,000 clones, roughly 83% appearing once. The CDR3 totals 14 residues. The V end was cut by 4 bases, the J end by 2 bases, with 11 bases between. Germline V gene sequence: CDR1 MGHDK, CDR2 SYGVNS. Sequencing used CD4+ or CD8+ T cells sorted from blood, obtained in a trial of the OX40 agonist ivuxolimab. The chain links TRBV25-1 to TRBJ1-1; no clear D. The clonotype was recovered from an adult with an advanced solid tumor such as melanoma, head and neck, liver or kidney cancer. In DNA form, the CDR3 reads TGTGCCAGCAGTGCCTCATTGGGAAACACTGAAGCTTTCTTT. Translation gives CASSASLGNTEAFF.